The present T cell receptor beta chain was sequenced within a study of shared clonotypes between healthy human individuals. Study-wide findings and caveats: Only a few donors were included, so the genetic and exposure-history diversity represented was limited.

The CDR3 is 15 amino acids. V lost 8 bases and J lost 0; bases outside the gene matches: 6. Germline V gene data show CDR1 as MNHNS and CDR2 as SASEGT. TCRdb keeps only in-frame clones here, not all; method: immunoSEQ multiplex PCR. The repertoire has approximately 95,000 clones, 65% to 70% of them found once; the top ten carry about 48%. Concerning this clone itself: What it binds is unknown.

The V call is TRBV6-1, the J call TRBJ2-1; 8 bases map to TRBD2. This clonotype was sampled from a man aged 30 to 45 in good health. Source material: memory CD8+ T cells sorted from blood. The subset here: CD45RO+ cells pooled with CCR7-negative TemRA cells. Written as DNA, the CDR3 is TGTGCCAGCTGGCTAGCGGGTGGCTCCTACAATGAGCAGTTCTTC. Translation: CASWLAGGSYNEQFF.